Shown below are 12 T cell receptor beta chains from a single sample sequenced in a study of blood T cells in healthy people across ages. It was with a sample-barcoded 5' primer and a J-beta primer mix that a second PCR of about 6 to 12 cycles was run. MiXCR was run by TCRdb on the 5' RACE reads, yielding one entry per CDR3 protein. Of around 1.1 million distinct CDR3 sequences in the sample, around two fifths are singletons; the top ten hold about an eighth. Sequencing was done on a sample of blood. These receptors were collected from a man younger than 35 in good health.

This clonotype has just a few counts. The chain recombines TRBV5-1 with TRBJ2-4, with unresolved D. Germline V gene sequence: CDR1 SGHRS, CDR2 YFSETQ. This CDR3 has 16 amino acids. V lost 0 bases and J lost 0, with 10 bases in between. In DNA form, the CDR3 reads TGCGCCAGCAGCTTGGCTGGCAGTATAGCCAAAAACATTCAGTACTTC. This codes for CASSLAGSIAKNIQYF.

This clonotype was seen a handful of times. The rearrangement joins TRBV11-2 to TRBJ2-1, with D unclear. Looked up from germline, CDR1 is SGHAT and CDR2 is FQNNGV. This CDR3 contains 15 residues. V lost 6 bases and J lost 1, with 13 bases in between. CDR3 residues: CASSSTGRSYNEQFF. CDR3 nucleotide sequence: TGTGCCAGCAGTTCCACCGGCCGATCCTACAATGAGCAGTTCTTC.

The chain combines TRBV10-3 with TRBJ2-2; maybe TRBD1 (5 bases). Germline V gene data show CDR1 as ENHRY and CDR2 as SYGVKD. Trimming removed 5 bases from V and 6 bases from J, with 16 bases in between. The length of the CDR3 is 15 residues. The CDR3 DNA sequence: TGTGCCATCAGTCCAGGGAATTTAGGCTCCGGGGAGCTGTTTTTT. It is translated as CAISPGNLGSGELFF.

CDR3 amino acids: CAISSSDSNSNQPQHF. The CDR3 coding sequence is TGTGCCATCAGTTCCTCCGACAGTAATAGCAATCAGCCCCAGCATTTT. The chain recombines TRBV10-3 with TRBJ1-5; a weak D match, TRBD1 (5 bases). V lost 5 bases, J lost 0 bases, and 14 bases lay in between. CDR1 is ENHRY, CDR2 SYGVKD, per germline. The CDR3 runs to 16 residues.

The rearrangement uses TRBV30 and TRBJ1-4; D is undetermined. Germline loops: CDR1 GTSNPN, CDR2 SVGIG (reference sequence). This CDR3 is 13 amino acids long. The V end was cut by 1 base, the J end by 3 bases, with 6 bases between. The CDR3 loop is CAWSGAANEKLFF. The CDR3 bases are TGTGCCTGGAGTGGTGCGGCTAATGAAAAACTGTTTTTT. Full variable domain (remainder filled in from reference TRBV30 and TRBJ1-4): SQTIHQWPATLVQPVGSPLSLECTVEGTSNPNLYWYRQAAGRGLQLLFYSVGIGQISSEVPQNLSASRPQDRQFILSSKKLLLSDSGFYLCAWSGAANEKLFFGSGTQLSVL.

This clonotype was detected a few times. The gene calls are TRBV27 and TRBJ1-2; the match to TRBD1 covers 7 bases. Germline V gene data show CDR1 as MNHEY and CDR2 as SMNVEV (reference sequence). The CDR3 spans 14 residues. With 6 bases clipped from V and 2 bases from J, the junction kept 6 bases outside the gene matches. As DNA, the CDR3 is TGTGCCAGCAGACAAAAGACAGGGAACTATGGCTACACCTTC. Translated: CASRQKTGNYGYTF.

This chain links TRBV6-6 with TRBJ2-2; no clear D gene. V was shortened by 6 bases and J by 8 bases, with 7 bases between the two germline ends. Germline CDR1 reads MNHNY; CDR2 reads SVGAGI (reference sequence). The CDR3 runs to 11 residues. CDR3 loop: CASRPPGELFF. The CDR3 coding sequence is TGTGCCAGCAGGCCCCCTGGGGAGCTGTTTTTT.

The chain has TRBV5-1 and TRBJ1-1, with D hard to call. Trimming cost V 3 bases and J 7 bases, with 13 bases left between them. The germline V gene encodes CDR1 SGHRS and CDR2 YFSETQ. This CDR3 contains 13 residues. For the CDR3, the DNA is TGCGCCAGCAGCTCGAACGCGGGAGTTGAAGCTTTCTTT. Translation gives CASSSNAGVEAFF.

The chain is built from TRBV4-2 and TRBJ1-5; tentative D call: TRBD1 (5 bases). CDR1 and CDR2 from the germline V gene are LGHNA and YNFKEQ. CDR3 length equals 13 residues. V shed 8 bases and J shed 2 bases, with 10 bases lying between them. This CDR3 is CASARAGNQPQHF. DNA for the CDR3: TGTGCCAGCGCCAGGGCGGGCAATCAGCCCCAGCATTTT.

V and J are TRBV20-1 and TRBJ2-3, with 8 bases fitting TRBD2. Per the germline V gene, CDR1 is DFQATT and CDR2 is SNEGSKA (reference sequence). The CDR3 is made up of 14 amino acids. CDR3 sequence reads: CSAVEVAGWDTQYF. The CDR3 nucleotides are TGCAGCGCCGTTGAGGTAGCGGGGTGGGATACGCAGTATTTT.

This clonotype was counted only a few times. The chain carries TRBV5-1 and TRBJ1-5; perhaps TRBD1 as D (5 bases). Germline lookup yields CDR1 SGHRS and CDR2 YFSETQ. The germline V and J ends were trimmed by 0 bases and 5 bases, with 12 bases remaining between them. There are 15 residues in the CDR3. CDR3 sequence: CASSLVGREDQPQHF. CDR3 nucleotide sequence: TGCGCCAGCAGCTTGGTAGGCAGGGAGGATCAGCCCCAGCATTTT.

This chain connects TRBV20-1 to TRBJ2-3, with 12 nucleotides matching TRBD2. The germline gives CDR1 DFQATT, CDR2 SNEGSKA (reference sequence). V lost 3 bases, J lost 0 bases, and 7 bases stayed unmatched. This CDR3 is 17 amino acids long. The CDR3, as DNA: TGCAGTGCTAGGGCCGCTAGCGGGGGGGTTAGCACAGATACGCAGTATTTT. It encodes CSARAASGGVSTDTQYF.